Here is one T cell receptor (beta chain) with its context. The target of this receptor is not known. The record has no base qualities; no much larger clone is one base away. The sample is drawn from a study of OX40 agonist ivuxolimab in advanced cancers. Looking at the study overall: Ivuxolimab was an agonistic, fully human IgG2 monoclonal antibody directed against OX40 (CD134), a costimulatory receptor. Peripheral TCRbeta sequencing was intended to test whether TCR sequence diversity was altered and clonal T-cell expansion was caused by ivuxolimab. Partial responses occurred in three dose-escalation patients, of whom one had hepatocellular carcinoma and two had cutaneous melanoma. Among the roughly 52 dose-escalation patients, 19 had hepatocellular carcinoma, 15 melanoma, 9 renal cell carcinoma and 9 head and neck cancer. Patients were allowed to have had prior anti-PD-1, anti-PD-L1 or anti-CTLA-4 therapy, and around two fifths of the dose-escalation patients had been treated with checkpoint inhibitors. The dose-escalation cohort was approximately 83% male with a mean age of around 64 years, ranging from about 20 to 80. Intravenous ivuxolimab was administered to patients every 2 weeks at six dose levels: 0.01, 0.1, 0.3, 1.5, 3 and 10 mg/kg. The paper describes the monotherapy dose-escalation part (N = 52 patients) of the phase I trial of ivuxolimab.

What the study reported, not specific to this receptor: The antigen specificity of the clonally expanded peripheral T cells was not determined. Low levels of normalized T-cell clonal expansion were also seen in some patients who did not respond. After ivuxolimab, expanded clones were on average more numerous among CD8+ T cells than among CD4+ T cells. In the 0.1-3.0 mg/kg groups, partial responders had among the lowest normalized peripheral clonal expansion, particularly in CD8+ T cells. Clonal expansion of both CD4+ and CD8+ blood T cells was observed from baseline to week 6 at doses 0.1 to 3.0 mg/kg.

For sequencing of the TCRbeta CDR3 region, genomic DNA was extracted from the sorted cells. The immunoSEQ Assay was used to sequence the TCRbeta CDR3 regions. The clones in this table, taken by TCRdb from immuneACCESS, are in-frame only. Not every clone is retained; where verified, under half of the shortfall comes from an unresolved V gene, and the cause of the rest is unknown. The sample includes 70,000 or so clones, with almost 90% observed a single time. Of the sample, 2% to 2.5% is held by the ten largest clones. The V end gives up 2 bases and the J end 2 bases, leaving 8 bases in the junction not matched to a gene. Counted from cysteine to phenylalanine, this CDR3 has 15 amino acids. Of all the DNA, just the CDR3 is kept, 45 bases in frame from base 1. In the germline V gene (reference sequence), CDR1 corresponds to GTSNPN and CDR2 to SVGIG. Patients with a history of autoimmune disease or receiving systemic immunosuppression were excluded from the trial. Peripheral blood for TCR sequencing was collected from all dose cohorts at baseline, on cycle 4 day 1, and on cycle 7 day 1. Samples came from an open-label, multicenter, first-in-human phase I dose-escalation trial of ivuxolimab. Adults with locally advanced or metastatic head and neck squamous cell, hepatocellular, melanoma or renal cell carcinoma were enrolled in the trial. Before TCR sequencing, CD4+ T cells and CD8+ T cells from peripheral blood were sorted into separate populations.

The source material was CD4+ or CD8+ T cells sorted from blood, sampled in a trial of the OX40 agonist ivuxolimab. This TCR was sampled from an adult with an advanced solid tumor such as melanoma, head and neck, liver or kidney cancer. The chain uses TRBV30 and TRBJ2-7; 8 bases in the middle match TRBD1. The CDR3 region has the sequence CAWSRPTGATYEQYF. The nucleotide sequence reads TGTGCCTGGAGTCGCCCGACAGGGGCCACCTACGAGCAGTACTTC.